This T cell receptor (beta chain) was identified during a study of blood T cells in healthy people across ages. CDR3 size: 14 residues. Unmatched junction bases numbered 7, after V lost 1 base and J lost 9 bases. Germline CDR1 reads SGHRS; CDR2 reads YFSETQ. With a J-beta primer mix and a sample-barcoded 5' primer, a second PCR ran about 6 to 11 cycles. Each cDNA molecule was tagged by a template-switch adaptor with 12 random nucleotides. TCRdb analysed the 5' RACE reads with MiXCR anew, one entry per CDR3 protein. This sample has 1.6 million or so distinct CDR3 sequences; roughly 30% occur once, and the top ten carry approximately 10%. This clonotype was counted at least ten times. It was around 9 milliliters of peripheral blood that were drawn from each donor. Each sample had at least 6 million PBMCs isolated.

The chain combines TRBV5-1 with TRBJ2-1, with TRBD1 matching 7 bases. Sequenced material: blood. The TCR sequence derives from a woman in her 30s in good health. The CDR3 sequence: CASSLQATGSEQFF. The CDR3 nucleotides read TGCGCCAGCAGCTTGCAGGCGACAGGGTCTGAGCAGTTCTTC.